The entry below gives a single T cell receptor (beta chain) sequence along with its context. The length of the CDR3 is 13 residues. Trimming removed 5 bases from V and 2 bases from J, with 10 bases in between. Germline V gene sequence: CDR1 DFQATT, CDR2 SNEGSKA (reference sequence). This entry comes from a study of blood T cells in healthy people across ages. Sample-barcoded 5' priming and a J-beta primer mix drove a second PCR of roughly 7 to 11 cycles. TCRdb used MiXCR to reprocess the 5' RACE reads, holding one entry per CDR3 protein. The table records roughly 700,000 distinct CDR3 sequences, 32% of them present only once.

The clonotype comes from a woman older than 75 in good health. This chain uses TRBV20-1 with TRBJ2-1; D gene ambiguous. Sequencing input: blood. In nucleotides, the CDR3 is TGCAGTGCTTCCCCCTACGCCTACAATGAGCAGTTCTTC. Its translation: CSASPYAYNEQFF.